The rows below give T cell receptor beta chains drawn from one sample of a study of blood T cell repertoires in COVID-19. TCRdb's table, derived via immunoSEQ multiplex PCR, lists solely in-frame clones and lacks some. This table has 45,000 to 55,000 clones, just over 85% appearing once. The material sequenced was peripheral blood. Receptor source: a human donor in a cohort sampled during active COVID-19. CDR3s include the opening cysteine and the closing phenylalanine or tryptophan. A D gene is named only where the DNA matches it firmly. Size tells how often a clone was seen (once, few, many) or the class of an expanded clone, and some rows leave it out.

TRBD1 NA TRBJ2-7 TRBV5-1 TGCGCCAGCAGCCCAACCGGGACAGCTACCTACGAGCAGTACTTC CASSPTGTATYEQYF
NA NA TRBJ1-1 TRBV11-3 TGTGCCAGCAGCTCATCCCCCCAGGGTAGCACTGAAGCTTTCTTT CASSSSPQGSTEAFF
TRBD2 NA TRBJ2-1 TRBV15 TGTGCCACCAGCAGAGATCCGGCTAGCGGGTTGAATGAGCAGTTCTTC CATSRDPASGLNEQFF
NA NA TRBJ2-3 TRBV20-1 TGCAGTGCTAGTGGGGTGGGGCCGTTTAGCCCCCACACAGATACGCAGTATTTT CSASGVGPFSPHTDTQYF
TRBD1 NA TRBJ2-1 TRBV5-1 TGCGCCAGCAGCTTGCTCGGACAGGGCCCGTACAATGAGCAGTTCTTC CASSLLGQGPYNEQFF
TRBD1 NA TRBJ1-1 TRBV5-6 TGTGCCAGCAGGTCAGGGGGCGCGGGGACTGAAGCTTTCTTT CASRSGGAGTEAFF
NA NA TRBJ1-1 TRBV7-8 TGTGCCAGCAGCTCCAGGTCCAACACTGAAGCTTTCTTT CASSSRSNTEAFF
TRBD1 once TRBJ1-5 TRBV18 TGTGCCAGCTCACCAGAGACAGGGCTAGATCAGCCCCAGCATTTT CASSPETGLDQPQHF
NA NA TRBJ1-6 TRBV7-2 TGTGCCAGCAGGGGGGACTATTCACCCCTCCACTTT CASRGDYSPLHF
NA NA TRBJ1-5 TRBV18 TGTGCCAGCTCTACAGGGAGCAATCAGCCCCAGCATTTT CASSTGSNQPQHF
NA NA TRBJ2-5 TRBV12-3/TRBV12-4 TGTGCCAGCAGCCAAGCGGGAGAGACCCAGTACTTC CASSQAGETQYF
NA NA TRBJ2-7 TRBV10-1 TGCGCCAGCAGTGATAGCCTTGGGTGGGTCTACGAGCAGTACTTC CASSDSLGWVYEQYF
TRBD2 few TRBJ2-3 TRBV4-2 TGTGCCAGCAGCCAAGAGTTGGCGGGGGGGCTAACAGATACGCAGTATTTT CASSQELAGGLTDTQYF
TRBD2 NA TRBJ2-7 TRBV9 TGTGCCAGCAGCGTAGCCGGACTAGCCTCCTACGAGCAGTACTTC CASSVAGLASYEQYF
TRBD1 NA TRBJ1-2 TRBV5-6 TGTGCCAGCAGCCCAAATCGCCAGGGGGCATATAACTATGGCTACACCTTC CASSPNRQGAYNYGYTF
NA NA TRBJ1-6 TRBV5-7 TGTGCCAGCACCATCCTCCGGGGGTGTGAAAATTCACCCCTCCACTTT CASTILRGCENSPLHF
TRBD1 NA TRBJ2-2 TRBV2 TGTGCCAGCTATGCACAGGGGGCGGCCGGGGAGCTGTTTTTT CASYAQGAAGELFF
NA NA TRBJ1-2 TRBV5-4 TGTGCCAGCAGCTTGGATGGAGCTCGGAACTATGGCTACACCTTC CASSLDGARNYGYTF
NA NA TRBJ1-2 TRBV6-1 TGTGCCAGCAGTGAAGCATTCTCTATATCCCCCACCTATGGCTACACCTTC CASSEAFSISPTYGYTF
TRBD1 few TRBJ2-2 TRBV5-1 TGCGCCACCGGACAGGGGGTGAACACCGGGGAGCTGTTTTTT CATGQGVNTGELFF
NA NA TRBJ2-5 TRBV2 TGTGCCAGCAGTGAAGCCGTGGGGCGGGAGACCCAGTACTTC CASSEAVGRETQYF
TRBD1 NA TRBJ2-5 TRBV28 TGTGCCAGCAGGGGGACAGGGGCCACCCAGTACTTC CASRGTGATQYF
TRBD1 NA TRBJ2-5 TRBV2 TGTGCCAGCAGTGAAGTCAGGGGGTTTGGAGAGACCCAGTACTTC CASSEVRGFGETQYF